This T cell receptor beta chain was obtained from a study of response to subunit inactivated influenza vaccine. MiXCR was run by TCRdb on the RT-PCR reads, yielding one entry per CDR3 protein. The sample has 750,000 to 850,000 distinct CDR3 sequences, roughly 20% seen once. There are 15 residues in the CDR3. Germline V gene data show CDR1 as SGHRS and CDR2 as YFSETQ. Trimming took off 0 bases at V and 3 bases at J, with 11 bases between the two ends. This clonotype turned up a few times. Its antigen remains unidentified. Study-wide points: Every seasonal influenza vaccination brings in few new T cells, the authors suggested.

The receptor was derived from a man aged 45-65 years who received an inactivated influenza vaccine. The sequencing here drew on PBMCs from blood, taken 5 days after vaccination. The chain couples TRBV5-1 to TRBJ2-3; D gene ambiguous. The CDR3 DNA reads as TGCGCCAGCAGCTTGGACCACCCTAAGACAGATACGCAGTATTTT. Translated: CASSLDHPKTDTQYF.